The 5 T cell receptor beta chains below come from one sample, sequenced in a study of metastatic and nonmetastatic thyroid tumors. TCRdb re-analyzed the PCR reads through MiXCR. Seen here are more than 50,000 clones, roughly 22% observed once, and the top ten hold 3.5% to 5%. Thyroid surgery took place with no prior treatment in any patient. Sequencing was done on a sample of blood. Receptors originate from a female donor with papillary thyroid cancer or a benign thyroid nodule (not recorded which). Some clones in this sample may be carry-over from other donors' samples.

This clone was counted ten times or more. This chain uses TRBV15 with TRBJ1-1, with 10 bases matching TRBD1. CDR1 and CDR2 (germline): LNHNV, YYDKDF (reference sequence). V was clipped by 4 bases and J by 1 base; unmatched bases: 6. The CDR3 is made up of 16 amino acids. CDR3 sequence: CATSKGQGVGNTEAFF. CDR3 DNA: TGTGCCACCAGCAAAGGACAGGGGGTCGGGAACACTGAAGCTTTCTTT.

In its sample, this clone was seen many times. The chain is built from TRBV9 and TRBJ2-5, with 10 bases fitting TRBD2. CDR1 is SGDLS, CDR2 YYNGEE, per germline. Trimming took 4 bases from V and 1 from J; bases not matched to a gene: 4. The CDR3 runs to 15 residues. In nucleotides, the CDR3 is TGTGCCAGCAGCCCTCGGACTAGCGGCCAAGAGACCCAGTACTTC. Translation gives CASSPRTSGQETQYF. Looking up the rest from reference TRBV9 and TRBJ2-5 gives the full variable domain: DSGVTQTPKHLITATGQRVTLRCSPRSGDLSVYWYQQSLDQGLQFLIQYYNGEERAKGNILERFSAQQFPDLHSELNLSSLELGDSALYFCASSPRTSGQETQYFGPGTRLLVL.

This clone showed up many times. The V and J genes are TRBV2 and TRBJ1-1; D is unclear. There are 12 residues in the CDR3. Germline CDR1 and CDR2: SNHLY and FYNNEI. Between the trimmed V and J ends, which lost 1 base and 2 bases, there was a span of 2 bases. The CDR3 DNA follows: TGTGCCAGCAGTGAAGGAAACACTGAAGCTTTCTTT. Translation: CASSEGNTEAFF.

This clone was found many times. The sample carries other DNA sequences with the same CDR3. The V gene is TRBV20-1, the J gene TRBJ2-1, with a weak D call TRBD2 (6 bases). The V and J ends lost 6 bases and 6 bases respectively, with 21 bases between them. Germline values: CDR1 DFQATT, CDR2 SNEGSKA (reference sequence). The CDR3 length is 15 residues. CDR3 in amino acids: CSALTGVEKLNEQFF. CDR3 in DNA: TGCAGTGCCCTTACGGGAGTGGAAAAACTCAATGAGCAGTTCTTC.

This chain links TRBV30 with TRBJ2-3; D is possibly TRBD1 (6 bases). Germline CDR1 GTSNPN, CDR2 SVGIG (reference sequence). The germline V and J ends were trimmed by 2 bases and 9 bases, with 15 bases remaining between them. This CDR3 contains 13 residues. Here the CDR3 DNA reads TGTGCCTGGAGTCGACAGGTGTTAGAGACGCAGTATTTT. It is translated as CAWSRQVLETQYF. Based on the CDR3 plus reference TRBV30 and TRBJ2-3, the full variable domain is SQTIHQWPATLVQPVGSPLSLECTVEGTSNPNLYWYRQAAGRGLQLLFYSVGIGQISSEVPQNLSASRPQDRQFILSSKKLLLSDSGFYLCAWSRQVLETQYFGPGTRLTVL.